A selection of T cell receptor beta chains follows, all from one sample in a study of T cells in Graves' hyperthyroidism and ophthalmopathy. MiXCR was run by TCRdb on the multiplex PCR reads, yielding one entry per CDR3 protein. The table includes under 350,000 distinct CDR3 sequences, around a sixth detected once. The specimen was blood. The receptors were sampled from a woman aged 45-59 years with Graves' hyperthyroidism. Each CDR3 is given with its conserved first and last residue. D genes are given only for firm matches. Only part of the rows carry a size: once, few, many, or a class if the clone is expanded.

cdr3_aa: CASSTERDSYNEQFF
cdr3_nt: TGTGCCAGCAGCACCGAGAGGGACTCCTACAATGAGCAGTTCTTC
j_call: TRBJ2-1
d_call: -
clone_size: many
v_call: TRBV28

cdr3_aa: CASRPTRSSTDTQYF
cdr3_nt: TGTGCCAGCAGGCCTACGAGGTCTAGCACAGATACGCAGTATTTT
j_call: TRBJ2-3
d_call: -
clone_size: many
v_call: TRBV7-2

cdr3_aa: CASSHSGRGTYEQYF
cdr3_nt: TGCGCCAGCAGTCATAGCGGGAGGGGGACCTACGAGCAGTACTTC
j_call: TRBJ2-7
d_call: TRBD2
clone_size: -
v_call: TRBV4-1

cdr3_aa: CASSLGFGEASDTQYF
cdr3_nt: TGTGCCAGCAGTTTAGGATTCGGGGAGGCTTCAGATACGCAGTATTTT
j_call: TRBJ2-3
d_call: -
clone_size: -
v_call: TRBV12-3/TRBV12-4

cdr3_aa: CASDQGGYEQYF
cdr3_nt: TGTGCCAGCGATCAAGGGGGCTACGAGCAGTACTTC
j_call: TRBJ2-7
d_call: -
clone_size: -
v_call: TRBV11-2

cdr3_aa: CASSSLDYTDTQYF
cdr3_nt: TGTGCCAGCAGCTCACTAGACTACACAGATACGCAGTATTTT
j_call: TRBJ2-3
d_call: -
clone_size: many
v_call: TRBV11-2

cdr3_aa: CASSLSQGAVNQPQHF
cdr3_nt: TGTGCCAGCAGTTTATCCCAGGGGGCGGTCAATCAGCCCCAGCATTTT
j_call: TRBJ1-5
d_call: TRBD1
clone_size: few
v_call: TRBV28

cdr3_aa: CAISEGVQANVLTF
cdr3_nt: TGTGCCATCAGTGAGGGGGTTCAGGCCAACGTCCTGACTTTC
j_call: TRBJ2-6
d_call: -
clone_size: few
v_call: TRBV10-3

cdr3_aa: CASSLLLAGGHNEQFF
cdr3_nt: TGCGCCAGCAGCCTGCTACTAGCGGGAGGCCACAATGAGCAGTTCTTC
j_call: TRBJ2-1
d_call: TRBD2
clone_size: -
v_call: TRBV4-1

cdr3_aa: CASRLAGGGFETQYF
cdr3_nt: TGCGCCAGCAGACTAGCGGGAGGGGGGTTCGAGACCCAGTACTTC
j_call: TRBJ2-5
d_call: TRBD2
clone_size: -
v_call: TRBV5-1

cdr3_aa: CASSRRGLIGELFF
cdr3_nt: TGTGCCAGCAGCCGGCGGGGGCTTATCGGGGAGCTGTTTTTT
j_call: TRBJ2-2
d_call: -
clone_size: -
v_call: TRBV2

cdr3_aa: CASPTISGSSYNEQFF
cdr3_nt: TGTGCCAGCCCTACAATAAGCGGGAGTAGTTACAATGAGCAGTTCTTC
j_call: TRBJ2-1
d_call: TRBD2
clone_size: -
v_call: TRBV6-1

cdr3_aa: CASKGPTNYGYTF
cdr3_nt: TGTGCCAGTAAGGGACCCACTAACTATGGCTACACCTTC
j_call: TRBJ1-2
d_call: -
clone_size: many
v_call: TRBV2

cdr3_aa: CASSPLGAGGTEAFF
cdr3_nt: TGTGCCAGCTCACCCCTGGGGGCGGGGGGCACTGAAGCTTTCTTT
j_call: TRBJ1-1
d_call: -
clone_size: many
v_call: TRBV18

cdr3_aa: CASSKTGTGVAEAFF
cdr3_nt: TGTGCCAGCAGCAAAACCGGGACAGGGGTCGCTGAAGCTTTCTTT
j_call: TRBJ1-1
d_call: TRBD1
clone_size: many
v_call: TRBV12-3/TRBV12-4

cdr3_aa: CASSLGRAGYTF
cdr3_nt: TGTGCCAGCAGTTTAGGGCGTGCCGGCTACACCTTC
j_call: TRBJ1-2
d_call: -
clone_size: many
v_call: TRBV12-3/TRBV12-4

cdr3_aa: CASSLAGAAYNEQFF
cdr3_nt: TGTGCCAGCAGTTTAGCAGGGGCTGCGTACAATGAGCAGTTCTTC
j_call: TRBJ2-1
d_call: -
clone_size: many
v_call: TRBV12-3/TRBV12-4

cdr3_aa: CASSSPGTDYNEQFF
cdr3_nt: TGTGCCAGCAGTTCACCGGGGACGGACTACAATGAGCAGTTCTTC
j_call: TRBJ2-1
d_call: -
clone_size: -
v_call: TRBV7-9

cdr3_aa: CSAARAGKFTQYF
cdr3_nt: TGCAGTGCTGCAAGGGCAGGGAAATTTACGCAGTATTTT
j_call: TRBJ2-3
d_call: -
clone_size: many
v_call: TRBV20-1

cdr3_aa: CASSPPGGGGNYGYTF
cdr3_nt: TGTGCCAGCTCACCACCGGGCGGGGGTGGAAACTATGGCTACACCTTC
j_call: TRBJ1-2
d_call: -
clone_size: -
v_call: TRBV18

cdr3_aa: CASSSDQGYEQYF
cdr3_nt: TGTGCCAGCAGCTCGGATCAGGGGTACGAGCAGTACTTC
j_call: TRBJ2-7
d_call: -
clone_size: few
v_call: TRBV7-2

cdr3_aa: CASSALIKSSYEQYF
cdr3_nt: TGTGCCAGCAGCGCCCTCATCAAGAGCTCCTACGAGCAGTACTTC
j_call: TRBJ2-7
d_call: -
clone_size: few
v_call: TRBV9

cdr3_aa: CASSLGWRNTEAFF
cdr3_nt: TGTGCCAGCAGCTTAGGGTGGCGGAACACTGAAGCTTTCTTT
j_call: TRBJ1-1
d_call: -
clone_size: -
v_call: TRBV5-6

cdr3_aa: CASSEGLGGQYF
cdr3_nt: TGCGCCAGCAGCGAAGGACTAGGAGGGCAGTATTTT
j_call: TRBJ2-3
d_call: TRBD2
clone_size: few
v_call: TRBV5-1

cdr3_aa: CSARVQGRNSPLHF
cdr3_nt: TGCAGTGCTAGAGTTCAGGGGCGTAATTCACCCCTCCACTTT
j_call: TRBJ1-6
d_call: -
clone_size: few
v_call: TRBV20-1

cdr3_aa: CATSGPGELFF
cdr3_nt: TGCGCCACTTCTGGACCCGGGGAGCTGTTTTTT
j_call: TRBJ2-2
d_call: -
clone_size: few
v_call: TRBV4-1

cdr3_aa: CASSEARWETQYF
cdr3_nt: TGTGCCAGCAGTGAAGCTAGGTGGGAGACCCAGTACTTC
j_call: TRBJ2-5
d_call: -
clone_size: few
v_call: TRBV6-1

cdr3_aa: CASSLDDRDSPLHF
cdr3_nt: TGTGCCAGCAGCTTAGACGACAGGGACTCACCCCTCCACTTT
j_call: TRBJ1-6
d_call: TRBD1
clone_size: many
v_call: TRBV11-2

cdr3_aa: CASSTDVSSYEQYF
cdr3_nt: TGTGCCAGTAGTACCGACGTGAGCTCCTACGAGCAGTACTTC
j_call: TRBJ2-7
d_call: -
clone_size: -
v_call: TRBV19

cdr3_aa: CATSRGLVRDTDTQYF
cdr3_nt: TGTGCCACCAGCAGAGGACTAGTTCGGGACACAGATACGCAGTATTTT
j_call: TRBJ2-3
d_call: -
clone_size: many
v_call: TRBV15

cdr3_aa: CASSTVPTGAEQYF
cdr3_nt: TGTGCCAGTAGTACGGTTCCGACAGGGGCCGAGCAGTACTTC
j_call: TRBJ2-7
d_call: TRBD1
clone_size: -
v_call: TRBV19

cdr3_aa: CASSRTVGVGDTQYF
cdr3_nt: TGTGCCAGCAGTCGGACGGTGGGGGTGGGAGATACGCAGTATTTT
j_call: TRBJ2-3
d_call: -
clone_size: many
v_call: TRBV6-1

cdr3_aa: CASSTTGGVFF
cdr3_nt: TGTGCCAGTAGTACGACAGGGGGGGTTTTCTTT
j_call: TRBJ1-1
d_call: TRBD1
clone_size: -
v_call: TRBV19

cdr3_aa: CASSQGTASDTEAFF
cdr3_nt: TGTGCCAGCAGCCAAGGTACAGCTAGTGACACTGAAGCTTTCTTT
j_call: TRBJ1-1
d_call: -
clone_size: many
v_call: TRBV3-1

cdr3_aa: CAWSVGGPQHF
cdr3_nt: TGTGCCTGGAGTGTCGGGGGGCCCCAGCATTTT
j_call: TRBJ1-5
d_call: -
clone_size: few
v_call: TRBV30

cdr3_aa: CASSLAGSNYEQYF
cdr3_nt: TGCGCCAGCAGCTTAGCGGGATCCAACTACGAGCAGTACTTC
j_call: TRBJ2-7
d_call: TRBD2
clone_size: -
v_call: TRBV5-1

cdr3_aa: CASTRGQGYSEQFF
cdr3_nt: TGTGCCAGCACGAGGGGACAGGGGTACAGTGAGCAGTTCTTC
j_call: TRBJ2-1
d_call: TRBD1
clone_size: few
v_call: TRBV28

cdr3_aa: CASSPQGLRGGYNEQFF
cdr3_nt: TGTGCCAGCAGCCCCCAGGGTTTGCGGGGGGGATACAATGAGCAGTTCTTC
j_call: TRBJ2-1
d_call: TRBD2
clone_size: few
v_call: TRBV5-6

cdr3_aa: CSAPYTGTAEAFF
cdr3_nt: TGCAGTGCACCTTACACAGGGACGGCTGAAGCTTTCTTT
j_call: TRBJ1-1
d_call: -
clone_size: many
v_call: TRBV20-1

cdr3_aa: CASSDSSAPDTQYF
cdr3_nt: TGTGCCAGCAGTGATTCTAGCGCCCCGGATACGCAGTATTTT
j_call: TRBJ2-3
d_call: -
clone_size: few
v_call: TRBV6-1

cdr3_aa: CASSQRGGGELFF
cdr3_nt: TGTGCCAGCAGTCAGCGGGGGGGCGGGGAGCTGTTTTTT
j_call: TRBJ2-2
d_call: TRBD2
clone_size: few
v_call: TRBV9

cdr3_aa: CASVGQGETGELFF
cdr3_nt: TGTGCCAGCGTTGGGCAGGGTGAAACCGGGGAGCTGTTTTTT
j_call: TRBJ2-2
d_call: -
clone_size: many
v_call: TRBV6-1

cdr3_aa: CASSYDTSGINNEQSF
cdr3_nt: TGTGCCAGCAGTTACGACACTAGCGGGATTAACAATGAGCAGTCCTTC
j_call: TRBJ2-1
d_call: TRBD2
clone_size: once
v_call: TRBV6-9

cdr3_aa: CASSGQQGANTEAFF
cdr3_nt: TGTGCCAGCAGTGGTCAACAGGGAGCTAACACTGAAGCTTTCTTT
j_call: TRBJ1-1
d_call: -
clone_size: -
v_call: TRBV6-1

cdr3_aa: CASSHQGGLSYEQYF
cdr3_nt: TGTGCCAGCAGTCACCAGGGGGGCCTGTCCTACGAGCAGTACTTC
j_call: TRBJ2-7
d_call: -
clone_size: many
v_call: TRBV2

cdr3_aa: CASSEGPPGGQPQHF
cdr3_nt: TGTGCCAGCAGTGAGGGCCCCCCCGGAGGTCAGCCCCAGCATTTT
j_call: TRBJ1-5
d_call: -
clone_size: many
v_call: TRBV12-3/TRBV12-4

cdr3_aa: CASRDMGGHFRYGYTF
cdr3_nt: TGTGCCAGTAGGGACATGGGGGGACACTTTCGCTATGGCTACACCTTC
j_call: TRBJ1-2
d_call: -
clone_size: many
v_call: TRBV19

cdr3_aa: CAISRTGALDYGYTF
cdr3_nt: TGTGCCATCAGCCGGACCGGGGCCCTTGACTATGGCTACACCTTC
j_call: TRBJ1-2
d_call: -
clone_size: many
v_call: TRBV10-3

cdr3_aa: CASSFSGAGANVLTF
cdr3_nt: TGTGCCAGCAGTTTCTCGGGGGCTGGGGCCAACGTCCTGACTTTC
j_call: TRBJ2-6
d_call: -
clone_size: -
v_call: TRBV28

cdr3_aa: CSAAPDRANEKLFF
cdr3_nt: TGCAGTGCTGCCCCCGACAGAGCGAATGAAAAACTGTTTTTT
j_call: TRBJ1-4
d_call: -
clone_size: few
v_call: TRBV20-1

cdr3_aa: CSAGTDRGLSQETQYF
cdr3_nt: TGCAGTGCTGGCACCGACAGGGGCCTTTCCCAAGAGACCCAGTACTTC
j_call: TRBJ2-5
d_call: TRBD1
clone_size: few
v_call: TRBV20-1

cdr3_aa: CASLLVGQLTGELFF
cdr3_nt: TGTGCCAGTCTCCTTGTGGGACAGCTCACCGGGGAGCTGTTTTTT
j_call: TRBJ2-2
d_call: TRBD1
clone_size: few
v_call: TRBV6-2/TRBV6-3

cdr3_aa: CASSLSTSGMGDTQYF
cdr3_nt: TGTGCCAGCAGTTTATCCACTAGCGGGATGGGAGATACGCAGTATTTT
j_call: TRBJ2-3
d_call: TRBD2
clone_size: few
v_call: TRBV27

cdr3_aa: CASSEGLAGTQYF
cdr3_nt: TGTGCCAGCAGTGAAGGACTAGCGGGTACGCAGTATTTT
j_call: TRBJ2-3
d_call: TRBD2
clone_size: many
v_call: TRBV2

cdr3_aa: CAWSLDGNNEQFF
cdr3_nt: TGTGCCTGGAGTCTCGACGGGAACAATGAGCAGTTCTTC
j_call: TRBJ2-1
d_call: -
clone_size: many
v_call: TRBV30